Sequencing of this T cell receptor beta chain was carried out in a study of shared clonotypes between healthy human individuals. V was pared by 0 bases and J by 0 bases, with 21 bases between. CDR3 length: 19 residues. Germline V gene sequence: CDR1 GTSNPN, CDR2 SVGIG (reference sequence). With respect to this clone: Its matching antigen is unknown.

The study drew its donors from healthy HIV-negative adults without recent acute infections or vaccinations. Study-level findings and limits: In having few donors, the study represented limited genetic and exposure-history diversity. Naive subsets usually exceeded memory subsets in estimated richness.

Sorted-subset replicate PCR reactions contained roughly 190 ng DNA, corresponding to roughly 29,000 T cell genomes. Clones were read by immunoSEQ multiplex PCR, and TCRdb kept only the in-frame ones, dropping some. The repertoire includes approximately 340,000 clones, around two thirds of them detected once, and around a tenth sits in the top ten. The chain links TRBV30 to TRBJ1-5; D is unclear. The source of this sequence is a man aged 25 to 45 in good health. The source material was memory CD4+ T cells sorted from blood. The subset was: CD45RA-negative fraction. The CDR3 region has the DNA TGTGCCTGGAGTGTAGGGCCCGGGAATCGGGTCTATAGCAATCAGCCCCAGCATTTT. Its translation is CAWSVGPGNRVYSNQPQHF.